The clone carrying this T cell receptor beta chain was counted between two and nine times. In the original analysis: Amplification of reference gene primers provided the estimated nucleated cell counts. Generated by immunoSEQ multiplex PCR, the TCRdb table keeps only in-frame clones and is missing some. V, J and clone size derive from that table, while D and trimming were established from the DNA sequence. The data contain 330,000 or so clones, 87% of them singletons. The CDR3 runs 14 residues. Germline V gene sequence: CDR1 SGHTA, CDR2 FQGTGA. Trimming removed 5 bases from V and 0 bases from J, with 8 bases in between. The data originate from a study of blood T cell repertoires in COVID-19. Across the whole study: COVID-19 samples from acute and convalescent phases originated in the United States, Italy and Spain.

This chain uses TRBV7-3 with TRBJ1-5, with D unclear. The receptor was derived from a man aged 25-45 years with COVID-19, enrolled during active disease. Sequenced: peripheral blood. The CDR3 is CASSPSGSNQPQHF. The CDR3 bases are TGTGCCAGCAGCCCCAGTGGTAGCAATCAGCCCCAGCATTTT.